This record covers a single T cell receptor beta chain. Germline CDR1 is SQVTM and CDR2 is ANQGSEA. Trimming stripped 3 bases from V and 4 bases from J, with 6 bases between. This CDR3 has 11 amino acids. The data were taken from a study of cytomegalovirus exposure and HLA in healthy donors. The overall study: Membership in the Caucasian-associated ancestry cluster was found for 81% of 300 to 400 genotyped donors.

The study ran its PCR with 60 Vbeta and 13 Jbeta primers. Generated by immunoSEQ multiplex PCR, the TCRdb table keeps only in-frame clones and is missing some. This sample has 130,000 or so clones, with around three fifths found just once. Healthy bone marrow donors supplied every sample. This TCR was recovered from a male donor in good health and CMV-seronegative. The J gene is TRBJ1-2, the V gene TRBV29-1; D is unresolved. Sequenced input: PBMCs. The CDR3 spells CSVDLRYGYTF. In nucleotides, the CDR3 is TGCAGCGTTGACTTGCGCTATGGCTACACCTTC.